The clone carrying this TCR beta chain has a handful of counts. The antigen is not known. This sample stems from a study of cytomegalovirus exposure and HLA in healthy donors. Broader study findings: It was taken for granted in presence/absence analyses that sequencing depth across donors was roughly uniform.

The PCR ran on 60 Vbeta and 13 Jbeta primers. This table comes from immunoSEQ multiplex PCR, and its TCRdb copy is limited to in-frame clones, with some not included. The sample lists some 110,000 clones; about four fifths were seen once. The V gene's germline CDR1 is SGHDT and CDR2 YYEEEE. Trimming pared 0 bases from V and 4 bases from J, leaving 10 bases between. This CDR3 comprises 14 residues. Source material: PBMCs. The V gene is TRBV5-6, the J gene TRBJ2-5, with D perhaps TRBD1 (6 bases). The TCR sequence derives from a man younger than 40 in good health and CMV-seropositive. The CDR3, as DNA: TGTGCCAGCAGCTTGGCCACAGGGACAGAGACCCAGTACTTC. Translation: CASSLATGTETQYF.